This passage covers 26 T cell receptor beta chains from one sample sequenced in a study of shared clonotypes between healthy human individuals. Using immunoSEQ multiplex PCR, the repertoire was profiled, and TCRdb retains in-frame clones only, with some absent. The sample yields about 1.1 million clones, roughly 77% seen once. The sample consisted of memory CD4+ T cells from PBMCs. Noted subset: CD45RA-negative fraction. The receptors were sampled from a man aged 18 to 35 in good health. Some clones in this sample may be carry-over from other donors' samples.

The chain is built from TRBV5-1 and TRBJ2-2; D unclear. Germline V gives CDR1 SGHRS, CDR2 YFSETQ. V lost 0 bases to trimming and J lost 7 bases, with 13 bases between them. The CDR3 is 15 amino acids. The CDR3 bases are TGCGCCAGCAGCTTGGTTGTGGGTAGAGGCGGGGAGCTGTTTTTT. It translates to CASSLVVGRGGELFF. The variable domain in full, with the rest retrieved from reference TRBV5-1 and TRBJ2-2, is KAGVTQTPRYLIKTRGQQVTLSCSPISGHRSVSWYQQTPGQGLQFLFEYFSETQRNKGNFPGRFSGRQFSNSRSEMNVSTLELGDSALYLCASSLVVGRGGELFFGEGSRLTVL.

The J gene is TRBJ2-3, the V gene TRBV7-3, with D uncertain. Germline V gene data show CDR1 as SGHTA and CDR2 as FQGTGA. Trimming shortened V by 4 bases and J by 3 bases, and 11 bases separated the two germline ends. This CDR3 has 14 residues. The CDR3 protein is CASSSPLETDTQYF. For the CDR3, the DNA is TGTGCCAGCAGCTCCCCCCTGGAGACAGATACGCAGTATTTT.

The gene calls are TRBV27 and TRBJ2-7; the match to TRBD1 covers 8 bases. The CDR3 is made up of 18 amino acids. Germline assignment: CDR1 MNHEY and CDR2 SMNVEV (reference sequence). Germline trimming cut 2 bases from V and 0 bases from J; bases unmatched to any gene: 12. The CDR3 loop reads CASSLTGTGIPPSYEQYF. CDR3 nucleotide sequence: TGTGCCAGCAGTTTAACCGGGACAGGTATCCCCCCCTCCTACGAGCAGTACTTC.

The V and J genes are TRBV2 and TRBJ2-3; 12 nucleotides agree with TRBD2. The CDR3 contains 16 residues. The germline V gene has CDR1 SNHLY and CDR2 FYNNEI. V was pared by 7 bases and J by 4 bases, with 9 bases of the junction left unmatched. The CDR3 sequence is CASTPGLAGDSDTQYF. The CDR3 bases are TGTGCCAGCACCCCGGGACTAGCGGGCGACTCAGATACGCAGTATTTT.

This clone was seen only once. The chain carries TRBV5-5 and TRBJ1-2; D is unresolved. Trimming took 4 bases from V and 7 from J, leaving 14 bases between them. The germline V gene has CDR1 SGHKS and CDR2 YYEKEE (reference sequence). The CDR3 contains 13 residues. CDR3 nucleotide sequence: TGTGCCAGCAGCCCTTGGGCTGGCGTTGGCTACACCTTC. Translating it yields CASSPWAGVGYTF.

The V and J genes are TRBV5-1 and TRBJ2-3; weak D call: TRBD2 (6 bases). V shed 0 bases and J shed 4 bases, with 9 bases lying between them. Germline CDR1 and CDR2: SGHRS and YFSETQ. The CDR3 extends over 14 amino acids. CDR3 sequence reads: CASSLGGEADTQYF. The DNA for the CDR3 is TGCGCCAGCAGCTTGGGAGGGGAGGCAGATACGCAGTATTTT.

The genes are TRBV29-1 and TRBJ2-3; TRBD1 might be the D (5 bases). V was clipped by 4 bases and J by 6 bases, with 8 bases between them. The CDR3 totals 11 residues. CDR1 and CDR2 from the germline V gene are SQVTM and ANQGSEA. CDR3 sequence reads: CSVGTLDTQYF. CDR3 in DNA: TGCAGCGTTGGGACACTCGATACGCAGTATTTT.

The V gene is TRBV2, the J gene TRBJ2-6, with a tentative D call TRBD1 (5 bases). The V end was cut by 4 bases, the J end by 1 base, with 14 bases between. CDR3 length: 17 amino acids. Per germline, CDR1 SNHLY and CDR2 FYNNEI. In DNA, the CDR3 is TGTGCCAGCAGTGCGACACAATCAGGGTCTGGGGCCAACGTCCTGACTTTC. Translation: CASSATQSGSGANVLTF.

The chain uses TRBV7-2 and TRBJ2-7; 9 bases line up with TRBD1. CDR1 and CDR2 from the germline V gene are SGHTA and FQGNSA. The CDR3 contains 15 residues. V gave up 3 bases and J gave up 4 bases; unmatched junction bases: 7. CDR3 region: CASSLRTGEGYEQYF. CDR3 coding DNA: TGTGCCAGCAGCTTGCGGACAGGGGAGGGGTACGAGCAGTACTTC. Together with reference TRBV7-2 and TRBJ2-7, the CDR3 gives the full variable domain: GAGVSQSPSNKVTEKGKDVELRCDPISGHTALYWYRQSLGQGLEFLIYFQGNSAPDKSGLPSDRFSAERTGGSVSTLTIQRTQQEDSAVYLCASSLRTGEGYEQYFGPGTRLTVT.

The rearrangement links TRBV12-5 to TRBJ2-7; 8 bases match TRBD2. Germline CDR1 is LGHNT and CDR2 is FRNRAP. The CDR3 length is 16 residues. J gave up 6 bases and V 2 bases, and 12 bases lay outside the gene matches. The CDR3 here is CASGLYLGLDPSEQYF. The CDR3 DNA is TGTGCTAGTGGTTTGTATCTGGGACTAGATCCCTCCGAGCAGTACTTC.

The chain uses TRBV6-6 and TRBJ1-1; tentatively, D is TRBD1 (5 bases). Germline CDR1 is MNHNY and CDR2 is SVGAGI (reference sequence). The CDR3 is 12 amino acids. Trimming pared 5 bases from V and 7 bases from J, leaving 11 bases between. The CDR3 DNA follows: TGTGCCAGCAGTAGGGACGGCCTTGAAGCTTTCTTT. It is translated as CASSRDGLEAFF.

The J gene is TRBJ1-2, the V gene TRBV6-5, with D unresolved. This CDR3 is 13 amino acids long. V was shortened by 5 bases and J by 4 bases, with 11 bases between the two germline ends. The germline CDR1 and CDR2 sequences are MNHEY and SVGAGI. The CDR3 region has the DNA TGTGCCAGCAGTCCGGGTTCCCTCTATGGCTACACCTTC. Amino acids: CASSPGSLYGYTF.

This rearrangement joins TRBV11-1 to TRBJ2-1; maybe TRBD2 (5 bases). This CDR3 has 13 residues. The V gene's germline CDR1 is SGHAT and CDR2 FQDESV (reference sequence). With 3 bases removed from V and 10 bases from J, the gap between germline ends came to 13 bases. The CDR3 nucleotides are TGTGCCAGCAGCTTCGGTCTCCGGGAAGAGCAGTTCTTC. Translation gives CASSFGLREEQFF. Full variable domain (missing parts from reference TRBV11-1 and TRBJ2-1): EAEVAQSPRYKITEKSQAVAFWCDPISGHATLYWYRQILGQGPELLVQFQDESVVDDSQLPKDRFSAERLKGVDSTLKIQPAELGDSAMYLCASSFGLREEQFFGPGTRLTVL.

The V and J genes are TRBV28 and TRBJ2-3; 11 nucleotides align to TRBD2. This CDR3 contains 17 residues. CDR1 is MDHEN and CDR2 is SYDVKM in the germline V gene. V gave up 4 bases and J gave up 2 bases; unmatched junction bases: 8. CDR3 sequence reads: CASSSPGLADSTDTQYF. The CDR3 DNA sequence: TGTGCCAGCAGTTCGCCGGGACTAGCGGACTCCACAGATACGCAGTATTTT.

The V call is TRBV16, the J call TRBJ1-4; D may be TRBD1 (5 bases). The V end lost 5 bases, the J end lost 7 bases, and 11 bases lay between the germline ends. Germline CDR1 KGHSY, CDR2 FQNENV. This CDR3 comprises 13 residues. In DNA, the CDR3 is TGTGCCAGCAGCTGGGACTGGAGTGAAAAACTGTTTTTT. Translating gives CASSWDWSEKLFF. The entire variable domain, with the rest obtained from reference TRBV16 and TRBJ1-4, is as follows: GEEVAQTPKHLVRGEGQKAKLYCAPIKGHSYVFWYQQVLKNEFKFLISFQNENVFDETGMPKERFSAKCLPNSPCSLEIQATKLEDSAVYFCASSWDWSEKLFFGSGTQLSVL.

J is TRBJ2-7 and V is TRBV19; tentatively, D is TRBD1 (6 bases). Per germline, CDR1 LNHDA and CDR2 SQIVND (reference sequence). There are 14 residues in the CDR3. The V and J ends lost 5 bases and 3 bases respectively, with 14 bases between them. The chain's CDR3 is CASSPQGPRYEQYF. CDR3 nucleotides: TGTGCCAGTAGTCCGCAGGGGCCCCGCTACGAGCAGTACTTC.

This clone was counted a single time. The rearrangement uses TRBV27 and TRBJ2-7; 12 bases line up with TRBD2. Germline trimming cut 5 bases from V and 8 bases from J; bases unmatched to any gene: 13. The germline CDR1 and CDR2 sequences are MNHEY and SMNVEV (reference sequence). The CDR3 sequence is 16 residues long. This chain's CDR3 is CASSIAGLAGTLKQYF. CDR3 bases: TGTGCCAGCAGTATCGCCGGACTAGCGGGAACCCTAAAGCAGTACTTC.

This chain links TRBV28 with TRBJ2-7; the match to TRBD1 covers 8 bases. The V and J ends lost 3 bases and 0 bases, in that order; junction bases with no gene match: 4. Looked up from germline, CDR1 is MDHEN and CDR2 is SYDVKM. The CDR3 runs to 15 residues. The CDR3 nucleotides are TGTGCCAGCAGTTTCTTGGACAGGGACTCCTACGAGCAGTACTTC. Encoded protein: CASSFLDRDSYEQYF.

A word on this clone: Other DNA sequences in this sample translate to the same CDR3. V and J are TRBV5-6 and TRBJ1-4; possibly TRBD1 for D (5 bases). V was trimmed by 3 bases and J by 0 bases, leaving 9 bases between them. CDR3 length equals 15 residues. Germline CDR1 is SGHDT and CDR2 is YYEEEE. This CDR3 reads CASSSTGATNEKLFF. DNA of the CDR3: TGTGCCAGCAGCTCAACAGGTGCAACTAATGAAAAACTGTTTTTT.

V is TRBV11-2 and J is TRBJ1-1; D is undetermined. V lost 3 bases, J lost 1 base, and 9 bases lay in between. The germline V gene encodes CDR1 SGHAT and CDR2 FQNNGV. The CDR3 runs 14 residues. CDR3 loop: CASSFGGANTEAFF. For the CDR3, the DNA is TGTGCCAGCAGCTTTGGAGGAGCGAACACTGAAGCTTTCTTT.

This clone was picked up a small number of times. This chain connects TRBV4-2 to TRBJ2-3; 9 bases are a match to TRBD2. Trimming took 1 base from V and 6 from J; bases not matched to a gene: 11. The germline gives CDR1 LGHNA, CDR2 YNFKEQ. The CDR3 extends over 17 amino acids. CDR3 amino acids: CASSQATAGGGDDTQYF. In nucleotides, the CDR3 is TGTGCCAGCAGCCAAGCAACAGCGGGAGGAGGGGACGATACGCAGTATTTT.

Notes on this clone: An end of the junction differs from the germline gene, which may be a read error. The chain has TRBV7-8 and TRBJ2-6; D is possibly TRBD2 (8 bases). The germline V gene has CDR1 SGHVS and CDR2 FQNEAQ. CDR3 size: 16 residues. CDR3 nucleotide sequence: TGTGCCAGCAGCTTAGAGGACAGGCGGGGGGCCAACGTTCTGACTTTC. Protein sequence: CASSLEDRRGANVLTF. The entire variable domain, with the rest obtained from reference TRBV7-8 and TRBJ2-6, is as follows: GAGVSQSPRYKVAKRGQDVALRCDPISGHVSLFWYQQALGQGPEFLTYFQNEAQLDKSGLPSDRFFAERPEGSVSTLKIQRTQQEDSAVYLCASSLEDRRGANVLTFGAGSRLTVL.

V and J are TRBV2 and TRBJ2-7, with D possibly being TRBD1 (5 bases). The CDR3 has 13 residues. Germline V CDR1 and CDR2: SNHLY, FYNNEI. V gave up 4 bases and J gave up 7 bases, with 14 bases separating them. In nucleotides, the CDR3 is TGTGCCAGCAGTGTGGGCAGGGATGGGGAGCAGTACTTC. Translating it yields CASSVGRDGEQYF. Full variable domain (rest looked up from reference TRBV2 and TRBJ2-7): EPEVTQTPSHQVTQMGQEVILRCVPISNHLYFYWYRQILGQKVEFLVSFYNNEISEKSEIFDDQFSVERPDGSNFTLKIRSTKLEDSAMYFCASSVGRDGEQYFGPGTRLTVT.

The rearrangement uses TRBV30 and TRBJ1-2, with D possibly TRBD1 on 5 matching bases. CDR1 and CDR2 (germline): GTSNPN, SVGIG (reference sequence). The CDR3 loop spans 13 amino acids. V lost 3 bases and J lost 2, with 10 bases in between. The CDR3 reads CAWRRTKNYGYTF. CDR3 nucleotide sequence: TGTGCCTGGAGAAGGACAAAAAACTATGGCTACACCTTC.

The chain uses TRBV5-1 and TRBJ2-3, with D maybe TRBD2 (6 bases). Deletions cut 4 bases from V and 2 bases from J, with 14 bases between. Germline CDR1 and CDR2: SGHRS and YFSETQ. CDR3 length: 15 residues. CDR3 residues: CASSGGTYNTDTQYF. CDR3 nucleotides: TGCGCCAGCAGCGGCGGGACTTACAACACAGATACGCAGTATTTT. Full variable domain (rest looked up from reference TRBV5-1 and TRBJ2-3): KAGVTQTPRYLIKTRGQQVTLSCSPISGHRSVSWYQQTPGQGLQFLFEYFSETQRNKGNFPGRFSGRQFSNSRSEMNVSTLELGDSALYLCASSGGTYNTDTQYFGPGTRLTVL.

CDR3: CASSQDLGDGSSYEQYF. CDR3 sequence (DNA): TGTGCCAGCAGCCAAGATCTTGGGGACGGCTCCTCCTACGAGCAGTACTTC. The chain employs TRBV5-4 and TRBJ2-7; D tentatively fits TRBD1 or TRBD2 (5 bases each). Germline-derived CDR1 and CDR2 are SGHNT and YYREEE (reference sequence). CDR3 size: 17 residues. Trimming left V 4 bases short and J 0 bases short, with 20 bases between.